This TCR beta chain was obtained from a study of blood T cell repertoires in COVID-19. Study-wide background: COVID-19 samples from acute and convalescent phases originated in the United States, Italy and Spain. PBMCs, B-cell-depleted T cells, or T cells were the source of the cDNA or gDNA that made up the material.

In the authors' methods: Nucleated cell number was recorded as an estimate derived from reference gene primer amplification. Measured with immunoSEQ multiplex PCR; TCRdb has only the in-frame clones, and not every one. V, J and clone size were drawn from that table, and D and trimming were deduced from the DNA. The table has more than 85,000 clones, about 80% seen once. The CDR3 consists of 13 residues. The V and J ends lost 6 bases and 2 bases respectively, with 10 bases between them. Looked up from germline, CDR1 is MDHEN and CDR2 is SYDVKM. This TCR was sampled from a woman aged 50 to 60 with acute or convalescent COVID-19. This chain uses TRBV28 with TRBJ1-2; no clear D gene. The specimen was peripheral blood. In nucleotides, the CDR3 is TGTGCCAGCAGCCCCCTGAGGAACTATGGCTACACCTTC. This gives the protein CASSPLRNYGYTF.